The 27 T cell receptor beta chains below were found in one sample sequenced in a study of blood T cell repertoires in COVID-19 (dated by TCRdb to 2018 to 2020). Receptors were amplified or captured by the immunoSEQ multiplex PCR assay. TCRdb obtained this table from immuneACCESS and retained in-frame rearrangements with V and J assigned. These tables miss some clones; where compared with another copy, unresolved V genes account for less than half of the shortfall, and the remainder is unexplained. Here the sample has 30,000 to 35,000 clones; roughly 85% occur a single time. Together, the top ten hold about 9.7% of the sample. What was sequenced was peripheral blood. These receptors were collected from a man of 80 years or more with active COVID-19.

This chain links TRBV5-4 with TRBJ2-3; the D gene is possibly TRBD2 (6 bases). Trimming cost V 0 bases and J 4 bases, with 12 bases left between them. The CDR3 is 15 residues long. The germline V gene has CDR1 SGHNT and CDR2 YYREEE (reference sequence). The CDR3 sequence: CASSLDGGRADTQYF. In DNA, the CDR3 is TGTGCCAGCAGCTTGGACGGGGGAAGGGCAGATACGCAGTATTTT.

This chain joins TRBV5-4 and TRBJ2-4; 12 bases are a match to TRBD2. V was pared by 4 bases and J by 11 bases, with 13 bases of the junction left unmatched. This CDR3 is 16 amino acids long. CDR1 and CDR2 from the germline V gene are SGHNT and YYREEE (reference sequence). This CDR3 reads CASSTGGLAGGRVQYF. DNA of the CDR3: TGTGCCAGCAGCACCGGCGGTCTAGCGGGGGGGCGGGTTCAGTACTTC.

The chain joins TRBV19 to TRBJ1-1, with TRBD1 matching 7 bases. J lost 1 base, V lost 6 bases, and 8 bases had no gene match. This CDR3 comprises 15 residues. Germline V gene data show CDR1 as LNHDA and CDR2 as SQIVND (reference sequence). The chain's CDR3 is CASSPLQGTNTEAFF. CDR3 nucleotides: TGTGCCAGTAGCCCTTTACAGGGGACGAACACTGAAGCTTTCTTT. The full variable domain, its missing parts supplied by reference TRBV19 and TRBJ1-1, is DGGITQSPKYLFRKEGQNVTLSCEQNLNHDAMYWYRQDPGQGLRLIYYSQIVNDFQKGDIAEGYSVSREKKESFPLTVTSAQKNPTAFYLCASSPLQGTNTEAFFGQGTRLTVV.

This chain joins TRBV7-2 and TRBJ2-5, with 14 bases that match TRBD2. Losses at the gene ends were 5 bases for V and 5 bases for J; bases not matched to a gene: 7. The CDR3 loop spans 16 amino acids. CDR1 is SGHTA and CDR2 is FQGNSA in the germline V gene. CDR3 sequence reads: CASSLRTSGGPETQYF. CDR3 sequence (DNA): TGTGCCAGCAGCCTCCGGACTAGCGGGGGGCCCGAGACCCAGTACTTC. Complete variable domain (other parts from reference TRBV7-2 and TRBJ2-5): GAGVSQSPSNKVTEKGKDVELRCDPISGHTALYWYRQSLGQGLEFLIYFQGNSAPDKSGLPSDRFSAERTGGSVSTLTIQRTQQEDSAVYLCASSLRTSGGPETQYFGPGTRLLVL.

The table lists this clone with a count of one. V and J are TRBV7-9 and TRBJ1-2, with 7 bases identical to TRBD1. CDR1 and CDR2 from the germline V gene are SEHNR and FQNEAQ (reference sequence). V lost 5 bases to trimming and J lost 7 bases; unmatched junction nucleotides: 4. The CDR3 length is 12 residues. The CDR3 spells CASSPPGGGYTF. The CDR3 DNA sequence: TGTGCCAGCAGCCCGCCAGGGGGTGGCTACACCTTC.

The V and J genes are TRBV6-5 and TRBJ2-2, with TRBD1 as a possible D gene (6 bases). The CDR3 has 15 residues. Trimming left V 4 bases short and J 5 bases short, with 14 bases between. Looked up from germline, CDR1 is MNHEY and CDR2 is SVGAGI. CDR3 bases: TGTGCCAGCAGTTGGGGGCAGGGGTTGACCGGGGAGCTGTTTTTT. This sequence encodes CASSWGQGLTGELFF.

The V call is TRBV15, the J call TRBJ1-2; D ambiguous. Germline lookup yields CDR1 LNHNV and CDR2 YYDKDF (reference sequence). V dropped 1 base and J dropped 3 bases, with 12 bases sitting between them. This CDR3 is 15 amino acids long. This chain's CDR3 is CATSRGGRTDYGYTF. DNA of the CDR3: TGTGCCACCAGCAGAGGTGGGAGGACGGACTATGGCTACACCTTC.

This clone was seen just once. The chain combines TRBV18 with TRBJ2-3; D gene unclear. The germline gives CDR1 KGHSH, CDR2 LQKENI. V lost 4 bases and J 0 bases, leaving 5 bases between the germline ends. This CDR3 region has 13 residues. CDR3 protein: CASSQTSTDTQYF. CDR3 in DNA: TGTGCCAGCTCACAGACTAGCACAGATACGCAGTATTTT.

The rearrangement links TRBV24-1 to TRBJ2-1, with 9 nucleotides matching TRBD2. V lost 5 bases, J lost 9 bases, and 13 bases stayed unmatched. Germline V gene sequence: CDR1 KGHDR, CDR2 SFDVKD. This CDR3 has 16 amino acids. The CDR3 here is CATSAPVAGEGSEQFF. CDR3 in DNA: TGTGCCACCAGTGCTCCTGTAGCGGGAGAAGGGAGTGAGCAGTTCTTC.

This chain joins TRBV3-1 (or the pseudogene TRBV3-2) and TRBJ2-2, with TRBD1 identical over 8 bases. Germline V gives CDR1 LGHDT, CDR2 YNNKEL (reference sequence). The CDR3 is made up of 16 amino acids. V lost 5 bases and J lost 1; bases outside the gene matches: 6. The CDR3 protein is CASSETGARNTGELFF. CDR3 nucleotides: TGTGCCAGCAGCGAGACAGGGGCGCGGAACACCGGGGAGCTGTTTTTT.

The chain's CDR3 is CSASRGGGTGELFF. In DNA, the CDR3 is TGCAGTGCTAGTCGCGGGGGAGGCACCGGGGAGCTGTTTTTT. V usage is TRBV20-1 and J usage is TRBJ2-2, with 7 nucleotides matching TRBD2. Trimming at V came to 3 bases and at J to 4 bases, leaving 5 bases not matched to a gene. The CDR3 runs 14 residues. Germline-derived CDR1 and CDR2 are DFQATT and SNEGSKA (reference sequence).

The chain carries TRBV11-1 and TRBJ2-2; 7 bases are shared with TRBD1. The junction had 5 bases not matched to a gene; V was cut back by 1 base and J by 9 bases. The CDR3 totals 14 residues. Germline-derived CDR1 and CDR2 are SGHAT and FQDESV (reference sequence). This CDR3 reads CASSLGTGDRELFF. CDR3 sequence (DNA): TGTGCCAGCAGCTTAGGGACAGGCGACCGGGAGCTGTTTTTT.

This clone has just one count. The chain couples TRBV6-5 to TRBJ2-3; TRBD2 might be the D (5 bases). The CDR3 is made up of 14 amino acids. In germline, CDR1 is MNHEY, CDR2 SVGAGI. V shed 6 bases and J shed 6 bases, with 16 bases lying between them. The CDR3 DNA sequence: TGTGCCAGCAGCTTAATCGGGGATCCCGATACGCAGTATTTT. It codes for CASSLIGDPDTQYF.

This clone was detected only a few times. CDR3 nucleotides: TGCAGCGTTGAATCAGGGGGCGGCTATGGCTACACCTTC. It specifies CSVESGGGYGYTF. The chain uses TRBV29-1 and TRBJ1-2; 8 nucleotides match TRBD1. Per the germline V gene, CDR1 is SQVTM and CDR2 is ANQGSEA. The CDR3 length is 13 residues. V lost 2 bases, J lost 4 bases, and 3 bases stayed unmatched.

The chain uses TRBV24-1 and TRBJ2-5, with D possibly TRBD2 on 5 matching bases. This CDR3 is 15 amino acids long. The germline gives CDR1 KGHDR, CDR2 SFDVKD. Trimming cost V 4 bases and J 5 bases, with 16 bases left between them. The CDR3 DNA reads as TGTGCCACCAGTGACTCCGGGCTCCGCGGGGAGACCCAGTACTTC. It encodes CATSDSGLRGETQYF.

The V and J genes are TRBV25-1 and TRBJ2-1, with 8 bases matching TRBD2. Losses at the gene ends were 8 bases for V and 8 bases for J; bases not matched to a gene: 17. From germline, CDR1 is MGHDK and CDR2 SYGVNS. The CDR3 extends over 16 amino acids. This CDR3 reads CASSAPGTSSVYEQFF. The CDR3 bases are TGTGCCAGCTCAGCCCCCGGGACTAGTAGCGTCTATGAGCAGTTCTTC.

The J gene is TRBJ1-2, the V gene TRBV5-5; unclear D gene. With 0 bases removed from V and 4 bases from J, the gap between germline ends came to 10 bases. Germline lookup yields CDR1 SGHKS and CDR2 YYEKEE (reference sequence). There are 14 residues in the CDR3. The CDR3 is CASSLATPFYGYTF. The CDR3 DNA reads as TGTGCCAGCAGCTTGGCGACTCCGTTCTATGGCTACACCTTC.

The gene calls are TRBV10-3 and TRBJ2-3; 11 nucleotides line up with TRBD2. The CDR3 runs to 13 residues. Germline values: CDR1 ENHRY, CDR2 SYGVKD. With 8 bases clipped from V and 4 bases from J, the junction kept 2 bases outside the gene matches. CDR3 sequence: CAILAGGPDTQYF. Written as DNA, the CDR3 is TGTGCCATCCTAGCGGGGGGCCCAGATACGCAGTATTTT.

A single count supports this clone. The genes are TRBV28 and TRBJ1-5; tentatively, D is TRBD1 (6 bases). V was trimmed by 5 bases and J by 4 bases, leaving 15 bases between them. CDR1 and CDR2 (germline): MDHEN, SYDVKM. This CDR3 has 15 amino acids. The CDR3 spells CASSRTDRSNQPQHF. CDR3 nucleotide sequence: TGTGCCAGCAGTCGAACCGACAGGAGTAATCAGCCCCAGCATTTT.

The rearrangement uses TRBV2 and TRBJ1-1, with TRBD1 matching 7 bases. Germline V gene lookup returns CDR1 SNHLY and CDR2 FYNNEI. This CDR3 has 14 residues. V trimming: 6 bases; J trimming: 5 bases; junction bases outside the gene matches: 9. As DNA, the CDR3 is TGTGCCAGCAGACAGGGGTTGTCCGGAACTGAAGCTTTCTTT. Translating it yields CASRQGLSGTEAFF.

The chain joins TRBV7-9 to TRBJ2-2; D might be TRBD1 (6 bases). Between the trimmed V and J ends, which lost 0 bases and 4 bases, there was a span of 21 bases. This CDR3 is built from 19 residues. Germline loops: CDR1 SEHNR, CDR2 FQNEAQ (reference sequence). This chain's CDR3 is CASSLARSLGAPTTGELFF. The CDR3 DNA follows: TGTGCCAGCAGCTTAGCCCGTAGTTTGGGGGCGCCTACCACCGGGGAGCTGTTTTTT. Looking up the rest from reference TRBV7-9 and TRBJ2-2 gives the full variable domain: DTGVSQNPRHKITKRGQNVTFRCDPISEHNRLYWYRQTLGQGPEFLTYFQNEAQLEKSRLLSDRFSAERPKGSFSTLEIQRTEQGDSAMYLCASSLARSLGAPTTGELFFGEGSRLTVL.

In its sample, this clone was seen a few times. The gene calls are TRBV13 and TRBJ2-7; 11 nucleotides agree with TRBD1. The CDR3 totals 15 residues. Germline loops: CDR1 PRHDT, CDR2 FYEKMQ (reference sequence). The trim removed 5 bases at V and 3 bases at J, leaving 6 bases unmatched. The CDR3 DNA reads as TGTGCCAGCAGCGCCTCCGGGACAGGGGGCTACGAGCAGTACTTC. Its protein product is CASSASGTGGYEQYF.

The CDR3 DNA reads TGTGCCAGCCGGTTGTTAACTGAAGCTTTCTTT. Its protein is CASRLLTEAFF. The chain uses TRBV2 and TRBJ1-1; D ambiguous. The ends were cut back, 8 bases at V and 5 bases at J, with 9 bases in the middle. This CDR3 comprises 11 residues. In germline, CDR1 is SNHLY, CDR2 FYNNEI. Together with reference TRBV2 and TRBJ1-1, the CDR3 gives the full variable domain: EPEVTQTPSHQVTQMGQEVILRCVPISNHLYFYWYRQILGQKVEFLVSFYNNEISEKSEIFDDQFSVERPDGSNFTLKIRSTKLEDSAMYFCASRLLTEAFFGQGTRLTVV.

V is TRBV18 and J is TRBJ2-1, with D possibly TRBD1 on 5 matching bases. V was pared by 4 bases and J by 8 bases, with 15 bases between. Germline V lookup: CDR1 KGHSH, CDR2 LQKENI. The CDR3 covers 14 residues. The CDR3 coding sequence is TGTGCCAGCTCACAAATCACAGGTGGCGATGAGCAGTTCTTC. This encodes CASSQITGGDEQFF.

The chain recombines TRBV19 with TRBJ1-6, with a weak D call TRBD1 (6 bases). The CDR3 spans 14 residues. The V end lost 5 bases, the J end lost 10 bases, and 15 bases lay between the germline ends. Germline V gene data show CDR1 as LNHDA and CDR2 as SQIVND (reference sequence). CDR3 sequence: CASSSSGEGSPLHF. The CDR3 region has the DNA TGTGCCAGTAGTTCCTCAGGGGAGGGGTCACCCCTCCACTTT.

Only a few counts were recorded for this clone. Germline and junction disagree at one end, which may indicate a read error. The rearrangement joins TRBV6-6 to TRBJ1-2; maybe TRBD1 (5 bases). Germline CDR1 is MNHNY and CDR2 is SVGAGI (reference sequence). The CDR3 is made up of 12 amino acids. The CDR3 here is CASSSQTLDSFF. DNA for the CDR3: TGTGCCAGCAGTTCCCAAACCTTAGACAGTTTCTTC.

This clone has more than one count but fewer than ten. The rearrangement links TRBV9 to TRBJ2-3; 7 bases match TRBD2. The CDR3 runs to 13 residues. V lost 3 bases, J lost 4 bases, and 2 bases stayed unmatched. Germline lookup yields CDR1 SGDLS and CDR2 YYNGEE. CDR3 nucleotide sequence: TGTGCCAGCAGCGAACTAGCGCCAGATACGCAGTATTTT. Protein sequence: CASSELAPDTQYF.